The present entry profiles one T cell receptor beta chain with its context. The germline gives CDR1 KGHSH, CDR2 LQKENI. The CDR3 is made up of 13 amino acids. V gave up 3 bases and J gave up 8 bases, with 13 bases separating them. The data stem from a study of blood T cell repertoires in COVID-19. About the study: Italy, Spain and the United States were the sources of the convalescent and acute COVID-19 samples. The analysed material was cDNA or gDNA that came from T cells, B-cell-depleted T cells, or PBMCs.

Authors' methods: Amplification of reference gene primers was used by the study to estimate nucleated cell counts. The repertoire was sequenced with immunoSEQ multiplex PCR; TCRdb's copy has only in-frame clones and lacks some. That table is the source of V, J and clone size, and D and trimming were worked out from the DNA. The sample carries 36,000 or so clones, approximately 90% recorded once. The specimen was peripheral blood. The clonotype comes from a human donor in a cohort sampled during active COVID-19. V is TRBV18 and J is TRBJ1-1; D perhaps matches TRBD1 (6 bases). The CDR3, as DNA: TGTGCCAGCTCACCGACGGGGGGGCGAGAAGCTTTCTTT. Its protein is CASSPTGGREAFF.